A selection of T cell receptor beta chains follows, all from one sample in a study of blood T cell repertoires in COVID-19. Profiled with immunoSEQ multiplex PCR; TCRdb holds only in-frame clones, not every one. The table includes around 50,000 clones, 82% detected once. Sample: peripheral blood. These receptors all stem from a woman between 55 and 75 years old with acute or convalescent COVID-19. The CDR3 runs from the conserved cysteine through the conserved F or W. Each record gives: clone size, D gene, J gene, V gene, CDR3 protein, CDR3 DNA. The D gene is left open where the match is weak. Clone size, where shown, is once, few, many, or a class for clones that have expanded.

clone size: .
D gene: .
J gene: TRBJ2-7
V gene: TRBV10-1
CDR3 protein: CASSDRGSYEQYF
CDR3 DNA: TGCGCCAGCAGTGATCGGGGGTCCTACGAGCAGTACTTC

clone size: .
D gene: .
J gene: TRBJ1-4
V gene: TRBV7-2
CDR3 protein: CASSMRPSSNEKLFF
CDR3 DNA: TGTGCCAGCAGCATGCGGCCCAGCTCCAATGAAAAACTGTTTTTT

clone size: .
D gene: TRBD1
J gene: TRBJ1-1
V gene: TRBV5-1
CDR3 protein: CASSRSTGARTEAFF
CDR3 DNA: TGCGCCAGCAGCAGATCGACAGGGGCCAGGACTGAAGCTTTCTTT

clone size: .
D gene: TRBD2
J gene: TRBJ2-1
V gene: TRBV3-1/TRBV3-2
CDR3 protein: CASKLAGGNYNEQFF
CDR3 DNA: TGTGCCAGCAAACTAGCGGGGGGGAATTACAATGAGCAGTTCTTC

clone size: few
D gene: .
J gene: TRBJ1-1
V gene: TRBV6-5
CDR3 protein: CASSYQESTTEAFF
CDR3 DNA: TGTGCCAGCAGTTACCAGGAAAGTACCACTGAAGCTTTCTTT

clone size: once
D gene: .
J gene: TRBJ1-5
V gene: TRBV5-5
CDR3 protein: CASSLAGEVSNQPQHF
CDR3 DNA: TGTGCCAGCAGCTTGGCGGGGGAGGTTAGCAATCAGCCCCAGCATTTT

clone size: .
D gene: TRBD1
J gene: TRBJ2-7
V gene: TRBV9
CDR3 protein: CASSPRTGAYEQYF
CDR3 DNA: TGTGCCAGCAGCCCGAGGACAGGTGCCTACGAGCAGTACTTC

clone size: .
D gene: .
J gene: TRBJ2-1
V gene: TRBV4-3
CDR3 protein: CASSQERGYEQFF
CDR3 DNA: TGCGCCAGCAGCCAAGAAAGGGGCTATGAGCAGTTCTTC

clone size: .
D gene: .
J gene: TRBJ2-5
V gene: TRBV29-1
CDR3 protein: CSVDGGSQETQYF
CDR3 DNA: TGCAGCGTTGACGGCGGTAGTCAAGAGACCCAGTACTTC

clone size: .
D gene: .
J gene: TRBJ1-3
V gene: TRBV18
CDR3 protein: CASSAASGNTIYF
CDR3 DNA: TGTGCCAGCTCAGCGGCCTCTGGAAACACCATATATTTT

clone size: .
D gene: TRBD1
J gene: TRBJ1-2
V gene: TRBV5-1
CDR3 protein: CASAEGQGVVYGYTF
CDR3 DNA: TGCGCCAGCGCGGAGGGGCAGGGGGTTGTCTATGGCTACACCTTC

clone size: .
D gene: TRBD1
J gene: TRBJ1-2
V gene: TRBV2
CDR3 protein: CASSFRGQDNYGYTF
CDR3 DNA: TGTGCCAGCAGTTTCCGGGGACAGGACAACTATGGCTACACCTTC

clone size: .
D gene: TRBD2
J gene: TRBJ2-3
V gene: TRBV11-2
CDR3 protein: CASSFELAGHTDTQYF
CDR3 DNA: TGTGCCAGCAGCTTTGAACTAGCGGGGCACACAGATACGCAGTATTTT

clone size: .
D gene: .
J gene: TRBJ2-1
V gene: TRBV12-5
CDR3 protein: CASGGPQGENEQFF
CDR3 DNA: TGTGCTAGTGGGGGGCCACAGGGCGAGAATGAGCAGTTCTTC

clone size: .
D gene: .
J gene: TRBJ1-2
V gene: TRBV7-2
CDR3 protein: CASSWGGEGWGYTF
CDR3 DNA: TGTGCCAGCAGCTGGGGCGGGGAAGGTTGGGGCTACACCTTC

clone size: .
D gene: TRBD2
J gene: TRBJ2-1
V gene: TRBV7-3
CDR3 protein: CASSPPGLAAAGEQFF
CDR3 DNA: TGTGCCAGCAGCCCCCCGGGACTAGCGGCCGCGGGTGAGCAGTTCTTC

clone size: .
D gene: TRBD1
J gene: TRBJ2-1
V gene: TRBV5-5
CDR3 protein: CASSRQGLDNEQFF
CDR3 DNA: TGTGCCAGCAGCCGACAGGGATTGGACAATGAGCAGTTCTTC

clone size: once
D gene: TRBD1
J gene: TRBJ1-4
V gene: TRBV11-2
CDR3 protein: CASTVQGLREKLFF
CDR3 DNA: TGTGCCAGCACCGTACAGGGGTTACGGGAAAAACTGTTTTTT

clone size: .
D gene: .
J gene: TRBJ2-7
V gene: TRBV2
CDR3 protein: CASSVSNSYEQYF
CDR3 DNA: TGTGCCAGCAGTGTGTCAAACTCCTACGAGCAGTACTTC

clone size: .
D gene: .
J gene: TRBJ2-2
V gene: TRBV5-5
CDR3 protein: CASSFRLSGELFF
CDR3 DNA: TGTGCCAGCAGCTTCCGTCTTTCCGGGGAGCTGTTTTTT

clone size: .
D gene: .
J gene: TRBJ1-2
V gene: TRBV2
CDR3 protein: CASRPGSSNYGYTF
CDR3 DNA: TGTGCCAGCAGACCAGGCTCGTCTAACTATGGCTACACCTTC

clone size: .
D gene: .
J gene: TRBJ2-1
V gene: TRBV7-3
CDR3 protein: CASSSSPIDNEQFF
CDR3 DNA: TGTGCCAGCAGTTCTAGTCCCATAGATAATGAGCAGTTCTTC

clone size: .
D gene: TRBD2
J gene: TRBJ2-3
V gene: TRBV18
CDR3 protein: CASSPNSGGATQYF
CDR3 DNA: TGTGCCAGCTCACCAAATAGCGGGGGGGCCACGCAGTATTTT

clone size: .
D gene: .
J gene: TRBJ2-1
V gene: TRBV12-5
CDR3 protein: CASGPTSQWSEQFF
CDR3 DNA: TGTGCTAGTGGTCCGACTAGTCAGTGGAGTGAGCAGTTCTTC

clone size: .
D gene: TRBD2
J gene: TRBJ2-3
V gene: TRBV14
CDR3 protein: CASSQGGGSGGGTQYF
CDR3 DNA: TGTGCCAGCAGCCAAGGCGGGGGCAGCGGGGGTGGCACGCAGTATTTT

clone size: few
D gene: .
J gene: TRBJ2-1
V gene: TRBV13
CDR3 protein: CASSLENEQFF
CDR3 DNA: TGTGCCAGCAGTCTTGAGAATGAGCAGTTCTTC

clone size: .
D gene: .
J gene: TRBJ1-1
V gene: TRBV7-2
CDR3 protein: CASSLAGQANRNTEAFF
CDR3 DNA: TGTGCCAGCAGCTTAGCCGGTCAGGCGAACCGAAACACTGAAGCTTTCTTT

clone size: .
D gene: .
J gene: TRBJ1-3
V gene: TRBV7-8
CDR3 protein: CASSLRRDRVSGNTIYF
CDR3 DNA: TGTGCCAGCAGCTTAAGGAGGGATCGGGTCTCTGGAAACACCATATATTTT

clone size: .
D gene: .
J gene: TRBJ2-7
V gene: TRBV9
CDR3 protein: CASSVAGDAFYEQYF
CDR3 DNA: TGTGCCAGCAGCGTCGCAGGGGATGCGTTCTACGAGCAGTACTTC

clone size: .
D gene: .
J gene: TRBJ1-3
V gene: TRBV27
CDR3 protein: CASSGGLGNTIYF
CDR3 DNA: TGTGCCAGCAGTGGGGGCCTTGGAAACACCATATATTTT

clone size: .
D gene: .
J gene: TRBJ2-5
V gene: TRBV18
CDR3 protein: CASSPSNRQETQYF
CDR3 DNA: TGTGCCAGCTCACCATCGAACAGACAAGAGACCCAGTACTTC

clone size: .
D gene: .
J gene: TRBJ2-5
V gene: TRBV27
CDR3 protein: CASGRSGLQETQYF
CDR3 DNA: TGTGCCAGTGGTCGGAGCGGTCTACAAGAGACCCAGTACTTC

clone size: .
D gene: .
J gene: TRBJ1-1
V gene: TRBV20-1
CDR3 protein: CSAPRDTEAFF
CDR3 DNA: TGCAGTGCTCCGAGGGACACTGAAGCTTTCTTT

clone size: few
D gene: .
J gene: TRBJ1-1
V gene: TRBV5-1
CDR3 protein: CASSKNSGDVGRTEAFF
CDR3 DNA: TGCGCCAGCAGCAAAAACTCAGGGGATGTGGGGCGGACTGAAGCTTTCTTT

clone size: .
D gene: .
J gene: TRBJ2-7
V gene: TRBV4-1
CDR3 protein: CASSQETDYEQYF
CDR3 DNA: TGCGCCAGCAGCCAAGAAACAGACTACGAGCAGTACTTC

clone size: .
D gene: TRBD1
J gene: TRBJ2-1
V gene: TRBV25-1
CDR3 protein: CASSEYGQAGYNEQFF
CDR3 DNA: TGTGCCAGCAGTGAATATGGACAGGCGGGCTACAATGAGCAGTTCTTC

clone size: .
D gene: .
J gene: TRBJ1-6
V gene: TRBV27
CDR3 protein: CASSLWGGNSPLHF
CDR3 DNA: TGTGCCAGCAGTTTGTGGGGAGGTAATTCACCCCTCCACTTT

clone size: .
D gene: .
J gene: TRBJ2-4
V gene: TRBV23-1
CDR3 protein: CASSHIRDVAKNIQYF
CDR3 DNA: TGCGCCAGCAGTCACATCCGAGATGTAGCCAAAAACATTCAGTACTTC

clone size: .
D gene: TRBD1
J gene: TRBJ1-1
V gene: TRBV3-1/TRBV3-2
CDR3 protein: CASSHTGTGSPEAFF
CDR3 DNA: TGTGCCAGCAGCCATACCGGGACAGGGTCCCCTGAAGCTTTCTTT

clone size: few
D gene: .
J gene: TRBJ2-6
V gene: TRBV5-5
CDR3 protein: CASSEDSLGANVLTF
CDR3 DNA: TGTGCCAGCAGCGAGGACAGCCTGGGGGCCAACGTCCTGACTTTC

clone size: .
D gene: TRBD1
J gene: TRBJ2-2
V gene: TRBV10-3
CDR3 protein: CAIMDRGNTGELFF
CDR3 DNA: TGTGCCATCATGGACAGGGGGAACACCGGGGAGCTGTTTTTT

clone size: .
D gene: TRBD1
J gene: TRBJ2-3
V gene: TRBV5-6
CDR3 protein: CASSRGTGTDTQYF
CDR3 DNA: TGTGCCAGCAGCCGCGGGACAGGGACAGATACGCAGTATTTT

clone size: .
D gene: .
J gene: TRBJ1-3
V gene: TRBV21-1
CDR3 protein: CASSTPGGHSGNTIYF
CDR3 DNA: TGTGCCAGCAGCACTCCAGGGGGACACTCTGGAAACACCATATATTTT

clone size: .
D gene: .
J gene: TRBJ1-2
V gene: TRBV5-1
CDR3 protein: CASTGDLYGYTF
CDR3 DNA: TGCGCCAGCACAGGGGACCTCTATGGCTACACCTTC

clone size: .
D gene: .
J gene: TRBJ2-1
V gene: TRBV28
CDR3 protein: CASSFRGNEQFF
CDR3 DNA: TGTGCCAGCAGTTTTCGGGGTAATGAGCAGTTCTTC

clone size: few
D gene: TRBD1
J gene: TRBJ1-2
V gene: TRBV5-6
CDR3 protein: CASRRVDRDVDGYTF
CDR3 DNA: TGTGCCAGCAGGCGTGTTGACAGGGACGTGGATGGCTACACCTTC

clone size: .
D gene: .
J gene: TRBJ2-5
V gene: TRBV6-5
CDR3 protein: CASRPTGTETQYF
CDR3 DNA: TGTGCCAGTAGGCCAACAGGGACGGAGACCCAGTACTTC

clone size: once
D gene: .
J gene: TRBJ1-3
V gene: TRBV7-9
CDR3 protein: CASVAGTSGNTIYF
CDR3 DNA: TGTGCCAGCGTGGCAGGCACCTCTGGAAACACCATATATTTT